This T cell receptor (beta chain) was recovered during a study of OX40 agonist ivuxolimab in advanced cancers. Whole-study findings and limits: Within 6 weeks, CD4+ and CD8+ blood T cells expanded clonally at 0.1 to 3.0 mg/kg.

On this clone: Its antigen is still unknown.

With 1 base clipped from V and 7 bases from J, the junction kept 11 bases outside the gene matches. This CDR3 is built from 17 residues. Germline CDR1 LGHNA, CDR2 YSLEER. TCRdb keeps only in-frame clones here, not all; method: immunoSEQ multiplex PCR. Of about 48,000 clones listed, 80% to 90% are singletons. The rearrangement links TRBV4-3 to TRBJ2-1; 9 nucleotides match TRBD2. The sequence derives from an adult with an advanced solid tumor such as melanoma, head and neck, liver or kidney cancer. The sample in question was CD4+ or CD8+ T cells sorted from blood, obtained in a trial of the OX40 agonist ivuxolimab. The CDR3 region has the DNA TGCGCCAGCAGCCAAGCGGGGATGGCTAGCGGGGTAAATGAGCAGTTCTTC. Amino acid sequence: CASSQAGMASGVNEQFF.